The 7 T cell receptor beta chains given below trace back to one sample, sequenced in a study of shared clonotypes between healthy human individuals. The protocol was immunoSEQ multiplex PCR, while the TCRdb copy is restricted to in-frame clones and leaves out a portion. The sample lists 2 million to 3 million clones; roughly 93% were seen once. The sample consisted of naive CD4+ T cells from PBMCs. Subset described: CD45RA+ positively selected. These TCRs come from a young man in good health. Some clones in this sample may be carry-over from other donors' samples.

In this sample, this clone turned up once. The chain carries TRBV19 and TRBJ2-2, with D unresolved. The CDR3 has 12 amino acids. CDR1 and CDR2 (germline): LNHDA, SQIVND (reference sequence). V lost 6 bases, J lost 6 bases, and 8 bases lay in between. CDR3 sequence reads: CASRTTPGELFF. The CDR3 coding sequence is TGTGCCAGTAGAACGACCCCCGGGGAGCTGTTTTTT.

The CDR3 loop reads CASSVGAGVADTQYF. In DNA, the CDR3 is TGTGCCAGCAGCGTAGGGGCAGGGGTGGCAGATACGCAGTATTTT. The genes are TRBV9 and TRBJ2-3; D perhaps matches TRBD1 (6 bases). V was trimmed by 0 bases and J by 4 bases, leaving 12 bases between them. This CDR3 spans 15 amino acids. Germline loops: CDR1 SGDLS, CDR2 YYNGEE.

This clone was picked up one time. The V and J genes are TRBV7-9 and TRBJ1-1; the D is unclear. The CDR3 runs 14 residues. V lost 2 bases, J lost 2 bases, and 9 bases lay in between. Germline V gives CDR1 SEHNR, CDR2 FQNEAQ (reference sequence). As DNA, the CDR3 is TGTGCCAGCAGCTTAAGACTTCCCAACACTGAAGCTTTCTTT. Protein sequence: CASSLRLPNTEAFF.

CDR3 protein: CASSDQGQPQHF. CDR3 bases: TGTGCCAGCAGTGATCAGGGTCAGCCCCAGCATTTT. The V call is TRBV2, the J call TRBJ1-5, with D possibly TRBD1 on 5 matching bases. Germline-derived CDR1 and CDR2 are SNHLY and FYNNEI. The CDR3 is 12 amino acids. V lost 3 bases to trimming and J lost 6 bases, with 6 bases between them.

V usage is TRBV18 and J usage is TRBJ2-5; D possibly corresponds to TRBD2 (5 bases). The CDR3 length is 15 residues. V was pared by 5 bases and J by 3 bases, with 16 bases between. In germline, CDR1 is KGHSH, CDR2 LQKENI. The CDR3: CASSESGARKETQYF. As DNA, the CDR3 is TGTGCCAGCTCAGAGAGCGGAGCCCGAAAAGAGACCCAGTACTTC.

V gene TRBV19 combines with J gene TRBJ1-5; 11 bases fit TRBD1. Germline lookup yields CDR1 LNHDA and CDR2 SQIVND (reference sequence). This CDR3 spans 17 amino acids. With 9 bases clipped from V and 6 bases from J, the junction kept 16 bases outside the gene matches. The CDR3 here is CASHSISGQGASQPQHF. CDR3 nucleotide sequence: TGTGCCAGCCATAGTATCTCAGGACAGGGGGCGAGTCAGCCCCAGCATTTT.

The rearrangement links TRBV5-1 to TRBJ1-2; 12 bases are shared with TRBD1. CDR1 is SGHRS, CDR2 YFSETQ, per germline. J was trimmed by 8 bases and V by 4 bases; bases with no gene match: 9. This CDR3 has 15 amino acids. CDR3 bases: TGCGCCAGCAGCCAGCCGGGACAGGGGGCGTTGGGCTACACCTTC. This encodes CASSQPGQGALGYTF.